Only a few counts were recorded for the clone carrying this TCR beta chain. TCRdb redid the calling of the 5' RACE reads with MiXCR, one entry per CDR3 protein. In the table there are approximately 42,000 distinct CDR3 sequences, 7.1% of which are singletons. This sample was included in a study of early T cells in non-severe SARS-CoV-2 infection. Trimming cost V 2 bases and J 9 bases, with 10 bases left between them. The CDR3 runs 12 residues. Germline values: CDR1 SEHNR, CDR2 FQNEAQ (reference sequence). The receptor was derived from an adult who was a healthcare worker with PCR-confirmed SARS-CoV-2 infection or an uninfected control (not recorded which). The sequenced sample was whole blood. The chain carries TRBV7-9 and TRBJ1-1; no reliable D call. The CDR3 loop reads CASSLNGPKAFF. The CDR3 DNA reads as TGTGCCAGCAGCTTAAACGGGCCCAAAGCTTTCTTT.